This record covers a single TCR beta chain. Its antigen remains unidentified. This specimen comes from a study of graft-versus-host responses after intestinal transplantation. Study as a whole: Every one of the recipients received anti-thymocyte globulin induction and afterwards took tacrolimus and steroids for around three years.

V lost 1 base and J lost 0, with 9 bases in between. Germline assignment: CDR1 MNHEY and CDR2 SMNVEV (reference sequence). CDR3 length equals 15 residues. Regarding the study as a whole: Circulating GvH clones peaking coincided with falling HvG clones soon after transplant.

The protocol was immunoSEQ multiplex PCR, while the TCRdb copy is restricted to in-frame clones and leaves out a portion. The table shows 15,000 or so clones, with approximately 88% occurring only once. Sequencing was performed on PBMCs, taken approximately 15 weeks after intestinal transplant. The sequence was collected from a human patient who received an intestinal transplant, so some T cells may come from the graft donor. The chain carries TRBV27 and TRBJ1-2; D gene uncertain. CDR3 protein: CASSLLPVSNYGYTF. In nucleotides, the CDR3 is TGTGCCAGCAGTTTATTACCCGTCTCTAACTATGGCTACACCTTC.